This T cell receptor (beta chain) came from a study of neurological immune-mediated disorders. This clonotype has ten or more counts. This CDR3 is 15 amino acids long. The germline V gene encodes CDR1 ENHRY and CDR2 SYGVKD. The junction had 8 bases not matched to a gene; V was cut back by 6 bases and J by 7 bases. The cDNA came from 5'RACE with 10-nucleotide random UMIs. Every sequencing run produced over 160 million TCR-beta sequences that came from 15-18 subjects. TCRdb independently ran MiXCR on the 5' RACE reads; one entry per CDR3 protein. This table has 65,000 to 90,000 distinct CDR3 sequences, 9% to 12% appearing once. Unsorted libraries were generated from 2 million PBMCs held at -80 degrees C.

The TCR was taken from a man aged 35 to 55 in good health. The sample was PBMCs. This sequence joins TRBV10-3 and TRBJ2-5; 13 bases agree with TRBD2. The CDR3 region has the DNA TGTGCCATCAGCTCGGGACTAGCGGGGAAAGTGACCCAGTACTTC. It yields the protein CAISSGLAGKVTQYF.